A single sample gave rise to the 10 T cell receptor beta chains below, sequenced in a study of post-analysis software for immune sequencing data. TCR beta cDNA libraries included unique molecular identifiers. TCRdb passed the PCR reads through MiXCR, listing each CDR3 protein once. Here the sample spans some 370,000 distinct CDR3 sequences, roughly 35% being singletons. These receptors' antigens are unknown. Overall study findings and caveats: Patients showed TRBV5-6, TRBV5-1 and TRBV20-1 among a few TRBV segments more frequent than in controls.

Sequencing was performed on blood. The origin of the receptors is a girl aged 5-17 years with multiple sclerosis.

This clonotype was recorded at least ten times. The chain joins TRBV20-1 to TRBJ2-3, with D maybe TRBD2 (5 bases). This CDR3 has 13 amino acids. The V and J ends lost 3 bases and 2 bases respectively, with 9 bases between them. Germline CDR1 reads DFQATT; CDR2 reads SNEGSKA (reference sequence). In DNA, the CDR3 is TGCAGTGCTAGTAAGGACTCCACAGATACGCAGTATTTT. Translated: CSASKDSTDTQYF.

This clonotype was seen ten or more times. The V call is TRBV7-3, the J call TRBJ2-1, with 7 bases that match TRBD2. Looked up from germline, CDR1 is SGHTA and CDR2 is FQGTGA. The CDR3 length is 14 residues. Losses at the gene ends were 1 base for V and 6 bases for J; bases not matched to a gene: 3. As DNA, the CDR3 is TGTGCCAGCAGCTTAAGCGGGGGAGGCAATGAGCAGTTCTTC. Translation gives CASSLSGGGNEQFF.

The CDR3 DNA reads as TGTGCCAGCAGTTTCGCAGGGTCAGGGGCCAACGTCCTGACTTTC. It codes for CASSFAGSGANVLTF. The gene calls are TRBV28 and TRBJ2-6, with a weak D call TRBD1 (5 bases). CDR3 size: 15 residues. The germline V and J ends were trimmed by 3 bases and 4 bases, with 10 bases remaining between them. Germline CDR1 is MDHEN and CDR2 is SYDVKM.

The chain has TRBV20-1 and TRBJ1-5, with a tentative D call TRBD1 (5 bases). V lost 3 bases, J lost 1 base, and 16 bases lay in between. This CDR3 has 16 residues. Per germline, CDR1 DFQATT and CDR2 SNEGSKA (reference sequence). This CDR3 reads CSASDPGRRSNQPQHF. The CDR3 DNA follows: TGCAGTGCTAGCGATCCGGGACGGAGAAGCAATCAGCCCCAGCATTTT.

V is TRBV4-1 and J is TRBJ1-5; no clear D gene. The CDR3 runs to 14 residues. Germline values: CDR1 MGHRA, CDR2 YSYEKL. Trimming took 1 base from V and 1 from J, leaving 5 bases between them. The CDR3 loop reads CASSQVGSNQPQHF. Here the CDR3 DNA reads TGCGCCAGCAGCCAAGTAGGCAGCAATCAGCCCCAGCATTTT.

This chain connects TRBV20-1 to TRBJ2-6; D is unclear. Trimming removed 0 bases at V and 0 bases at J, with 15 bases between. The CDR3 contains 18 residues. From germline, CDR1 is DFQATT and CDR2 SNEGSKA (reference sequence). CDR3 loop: CSARDTAKLSSGANVLTF. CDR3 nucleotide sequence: TGCAGTGCTAGAGATACGGCAAAACTTAGCTCTGGGGCCAACGTCCTGACTTTC.

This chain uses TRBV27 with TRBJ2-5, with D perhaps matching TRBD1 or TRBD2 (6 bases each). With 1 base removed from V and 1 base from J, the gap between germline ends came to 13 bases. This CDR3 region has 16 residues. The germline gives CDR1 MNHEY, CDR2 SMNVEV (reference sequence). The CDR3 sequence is CASSLLPGALQETQYF. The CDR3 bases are TGTGCCAGCAGTTTATTACCGGGGGCCCTCCAAGAGACCCAGTACTTC.

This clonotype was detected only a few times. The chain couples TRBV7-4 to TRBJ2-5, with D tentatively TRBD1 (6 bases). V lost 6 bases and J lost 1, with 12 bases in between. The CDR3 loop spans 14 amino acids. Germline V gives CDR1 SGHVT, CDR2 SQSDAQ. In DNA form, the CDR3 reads TGTGCCAGCAGGATGATAGGGGGCCAAGAGACCCAGTACTTC. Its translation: CASRMIGGQETQYF. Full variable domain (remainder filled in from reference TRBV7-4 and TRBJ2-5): GAGVSQSPRYKVAKRGRDVALRCDSISGHVTLYWYRQTLGQGSEVLTYSQSDAQRDKSGRPSGRFSAERPERSVSTLKIQRTEQGDSAVYLCASRMIGGQETQYFGPGTRLLVL.

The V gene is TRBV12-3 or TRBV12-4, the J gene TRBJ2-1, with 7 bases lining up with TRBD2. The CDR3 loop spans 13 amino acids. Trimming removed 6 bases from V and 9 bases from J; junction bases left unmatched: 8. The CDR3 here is CASSQTSWGEQFF. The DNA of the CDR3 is TGTGCCAGCAGCCAGACTAGCTGGGGTGAGCAGTTCTTC.

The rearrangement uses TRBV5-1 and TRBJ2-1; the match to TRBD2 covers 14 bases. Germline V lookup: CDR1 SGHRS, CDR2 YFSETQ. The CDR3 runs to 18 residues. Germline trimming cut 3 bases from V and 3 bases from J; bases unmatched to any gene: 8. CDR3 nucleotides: TGCGCCAGCAGCTCTCTAGGACTAGCGGGGGGCCTCTACAATGAGCAGTTCTTC. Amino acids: CASSSLGLAGGLYNEQFF.